A selection of T cell receptor beta chains follows, all from one sample in a study of cytomegalovirus exposure and HLA in healthy donors. Clones were read by immunoSEQ multiplex PCR, and TCRdb kept only the in-frame ones, dropping some. The data show around 50,000 clones, with roughly 72% seen just once and 20% to 25% held by the top ten. The sequencing input was PBMCs. These receptors were obtained from a woman between 50 and 59 years old in good health and CMV-seropositive. Each CDR3 is given with its conserved first and last residue. The order of the fields is D gene, V gene, J gene, clone size, CDR3 DNA, CDR3 protein. The D gene is left open where the match is weak. A row's size may be missing; if present it is once, few, many or a size class.

D gene: TRBD2
V gene: TRBV19
J gene: TRBJ2-1
clone size: once
CDR3 DNA: TGTGCCAGTAGACCCGGGGGGACTTACAATGAGCAGTTCTTC
CDR3 protein: CASRPGGTYNEQFF

D gene: TRBD1
V gene: TRBV4-1
J gene: TRBJ1-2
clone size: -
CDR3 DNA: TGCGCCAGCAGCCAAAGGACAGGGGTAGGCTACACCTTC
CDR3 protein: CASSQRTGVGYTF

D gene: -
V gene: TRBV23-1
J gene: TRBJ1-1
clone size: once
CDR3 DNA: TGCGCCAGCAGTTCTCCGGGACACTCGGCGCTGGAAGCTTTCTTT
CDR3 protein: CASSSPGHSALEAFF

D gene: -
V gene: TRBV7-9
J gene: TRBJ1-4
clone size: -
CDR3 DNA: TGTGCCAGCAGCTCTAAAACAGGGGAAAAACTGTTTTTT
CDR3 protein: CASSSKTGEKLFF

D gene: -
V gene: TRBV5-1
J gene: TRBJ1-1
clone size: -
CDR3 DNA: TGCGCCAGCAGTCGACAGGCGGTGAACACTGAAGCTTTCTTT
CDR3 protein: CASSRQAVNTEAFF

D gene: -
V gene: TRBV25-1
J gene: TRBJ2-7
clone size: -
CDR3 DNA: TGTGCCAGCAGTGTAGGTCAGGGGCGCGACGGCGAGCAGTACTTC
CDR3 protein: CASSVGQGRDGEQYF

D gene: TRBD2
V gene: TRBV30
J gene: TRBJ2-2
clone size: -
CDR3 DNA: TGTGCCTGGAGTGGCGGGGGACTAGCGGGGGCCGGGGAGCTGTTTTTT
CDR3 protein: CAWSGGGLAGAGELFF

D gene: -
V gene: TRBV19
J gene: TRBJ2-1
clone size: -
CDR3 DNA: TGTGCCAGTAGGCTGGACTATGGCTCCTACAATGAGCAGTTCTTC
CDR3 protein: CASRLDYGSYNEQFF

D gene: TRBD1
V gene: TRBV7-3
J gene: TRBJ1-2
clone size: -
CDR3 DNA: TGTGCCAGCAGCTTGGCGGGACAGTTGGGCTACACCTTC
CDR3 protein: CASSLAGQLGYTF

D gene: -
V gene: TRBV5-6
J gene: TRBJ2-7
clone size: few
CDR3 DNA: TGTGCCAGCAGCCCTTCGAGCTCCTACGAGCAGTACTTC
CDR3 protein: CASSPSSSYEQYF

D gene: TRBD2
V gene: TRBV9
J gene: TRBJ2-1
clone size: -
CDR3 DNA: TGTGCCAGCAGCGATAGCGGGGGGGGTTACAATGAGCAGTTCTTC
CDR3 protein: CASSDSGGGYNEQFF

D gene: TRBD2
V gene: TRBV28
J gene: TRBJ2-3
clone size: once
CDR3 DNA: TGTGCCCATTGGAATGGGAGGGCCGTTGATACGCAGTATTTT
CDR3 protein: CAHWNGRAVDTQYF

D gene: -
V gene: TRBV9
J gene: TRBJ2-3
clone size: -
CDR3 DNA: TGTGCCAGCAGTACGGACAGTAGCACAGATACGCAGTATTTT
CDR3 protein: CASSTDSSTDTQYF

D gene: -
V gene: TRBV12-5
J gene: TRBJ2-5
clone size: -
CDR3 DNA: TGTGCTAGTGGTTTGGCACTGGAGAGCGGGACCCAGTACTTC
CDR3 protein: CASGLALESGTQYF

D gene: TRBD2
V gene: TRBV5-1
J gene: TRBJ2-1
clone size: few
CDR3 DNA: TGCGCCAGCAGCCCCCAGGGACTAGTGAATGAGCAGTTCTTC
CDR3 protein: CASSPQGLVNEQFF

D gene: -
V gene: TRBV6-1
J gene: TRBJ1-5
clone size: -
CDR3 DNA: TGTGCCAGCAGTGAAACGGAAGAGGGCAATCAGCCCCAGCATTTT
CDR3 protein: CASSETEEGNQPQHF

D gene: TRBD2
V gene: TRBV7-6
J gene: TRBJ2-2
clone size: few
CDR3 DNA: TGTGCCAGCAGCTTAGAGACTAGCGGCAACACCGGGGAGCTGTTTTTT
CDR3 protein: CASSLETSGNTGELFF

D gene: TRBD1
V gene: TRBV6-1
J gene: TRBJ2-3
clone size: few
CDR3 DNA: TGTGCCAGCAGTGTTCAACAGGGGAGCACAGATACGCAGTATTTT
CDR3 protein: CASSVQQGSTDTQYF

D gene: -
V gene: TRBV19
J gene: TRBJ1-6
clone size: -
CDR3 DNA: TGTGCCAGTACGTGGGGGCCCAATTCACCCCTCCACTTT
CDR3 protein: CASTWGPNSPLHF

D gene: -
V gene: TRBV6-1
J gene: TRBJ1-1
clone size: -
CDR3 DNA: TGTGCCAGCAGACCGGGGAACACTGAAGCTTTCTTT
CDR3 protein: CASRPGNTEAFF

D gene: -
V gene: TRBV29-1
J gene: TRBJ2-2
clone size: once
CDR3 DNA: TGCAGCGCCGCCGGTGGCCCGGCGGGCGGGGAGCTGTTTTTT
CDR3 protein: CSAAGGPAGGELFF

D gene: -
V gene: TRBV29-1
J gene: TRBJ2-7
clone size: -
CDR3 DNA: TGCAGCGGCGGGAACAGAAAATACGAGCAGTACTTC
CDR3 protein: CSGGNRKYEQYF

D gene: TRBD1
V gene: TRBV15
J gene: TRBJ2-7
clone size: -
CDR3 DNA: TGTGCCACCAGCAGAGGTTCGGGCAGGGGGACCTACGAGCAGTACTTC
CDR3 protein: CATSRGSGRGTYEQYF

D gene: TRBD2
V gene: TRBV2
J gene: TRBJ2-3
clone size: -
CDR3 DNA: TGTGCCAGCCGGCCGGTAAGCGGGGGCACAGATACGCAGTATTTT
CDR3 protein: CASRPVSGGTDTQYF

D gene: TRBD2
V gene: TRBV7-3
J gene: TRBJ2-3
clone size: few
CDR3 DNA: TGTGCCAGCAGCCCTCGGGGTAGCGGGAGTGTAGGGCAGTATTTT
CDR3 protein: CASSPRGSGSVGQYF

D gene: TRBD2
V gene: TRBV6-5
J gene: TRBJ2-7
clone size: -
CDR3 DNA: TGTGCCAGCAGTTACAAATGGGGGGGGTTATACGAGCAGTACTTC
CDR3 protein: CASSYKWGGLYEQYF

D gene: -
V gene: TRBV2
J gene: TRBJ1-2
clone size: once
CDR3 DNA: TGTGCCAGCAGTCCCCAGGGTATGCCCTATGGCTACACCTTC
CDR3 protein: CASSPQGMPYGYTF

D gene: -
V gene: TRBV15
J gene: TRBJ1-2
clone size: once
CDR3 DNA: TGTGCCACCAGCAGAGATACAGGGATCTATGGCTACACCTTC
CDR3 protein: CATSRDTGIYGYTF

D gene: -
V gene: TRBV27
J gene: TRBJ2-7
clone size: -
CDR3 DNA: TGTGCCAGCAGTTCAAGACATAGAGCCAGGGACTACGAGCAGTACTTC
CDR3 protein: CASSSRHRARDYEQYF

D gene: -
V gene: TRBV7-9
J gene: TRBJ2-7
clone size: few
CDR3 DNA: TGTGCCAGCAGCCAGACAGGCTCCTACGAGCAGTACTTC
CDR3 protein: CASSQTGSYEQYF

D gene: -
V gene: TRBV30
J gene: TRBJ1-5
clone size: few
CDR3 DNA: TGTGCCTGGATCCTGCGGGACTCCGAAGACATAAGCAATCAGCCCCAGCATTTT
CDR3 protein: CAWILRDSEDISNQPQHF

D gene: TRBD2
V gene: TRBV5-6
J gene: TRBJ2-2
clone size: -
CDR3 DNA: TGTGCCAGCAGCCCCCGGGGGGGCCAAAGCACCGGGGAGCTGTTTTTT
CDR3 protein: CASSPRGGQSTGELFF

D gene: TRBD1
V gene: TRBV19
J gene: TRBJ1-1
clone size: many
CDR3 DNA: TGTGCCAGTAGTGGAAACCAGGGTTTCCCTCAGGGGGACACTGAAGCTTTCTTT
CDR3 protein: CASSGNQGFPQGDTEAFF

D gene: -
V gene: TRBV5-4
J gene: TRBJ2-7
clone size: -
CDR3 DNA: TGTGCCAGCAGCGACAAGGGAGACTCCTACGAGCAGTACTTC
CDR3 protein: CASSDKGDSYEQYF

D gene: TRBD1
V gene: TRBV5-1
J gene: TRBJ2-3
clone size: -
CDR3 DNA: TGCGCCAGCAGCGGATCCGGGACAGCGAGCACAGATACGCAGTATTTT
CDR3 protein: CASSGSGTASTDTQYF

D gene: -
V gene: TRBV7-2
J gene: TRBJ2-1
clone size: once
CDR3 DNA: TGTGCCAGCAGATCCCAGAGAGGTGGGGCCAATGAGCAGTTCTTC
CDR3 protein: CASRSQRGGANEQFF

D gene: -
V gene: TRBV28
J gene: TRBJ1-5
clone size: few
CDR3 DNA: TGTGCCAGCAGTTTCCCCCGACACAATCAGCCCCAGCATTTT
CDR3 protein: CASSFPRHNQPQHF

D gene: -
V gene: TRBV27
J gene: TRBJ2-7
clone size: -
CDR3 DNA: TGTGCCACCAAGTCGGATAAGGCTAGCCGAGCTCACGAGCAGTACTTC
CDR3 protein: CATKSDKASRAHEQYF

D gene: -
V gene: TRBV4-1
J gene: TRBJ1-4
clone size: -
CDR3 DNA: TGCGCCAGCAGCCAGGGAGGGTTTCAGGGAAAACTGTTTTTT
CDR3 protein: CASSQGGFQGKLFF

D gene: TRBD1
V gene: TRBV4-3
J gene: TRBJ2-5
clone size: few
CDR3 DNA: TGCGCCAGCAGCCAGTCCAGTTCGATCCTGACAGGGAGAGAGACCCAGTACTTC
CDR3 protein: CASSQSSSILTGRETQYF

D gene: -
V gene: TRBV19
J gene: TRBJ1-5
clone size: -
CDR3 DNA: TGTGCCAGTAGTACTCTAATAGGGGGGGAGTACAATCAGCCCCAGCATTTT
CDR3 protein: CASSTLIGGEYNQPQHF

D gene: -
V gene: TRBV6-4
J gene: TRBJ2-3
clone size: -
CDR3 DNA: TGTGCCAGCAGTCGACTATCCACAGATACGCAGTATTTT
CDR3 protein: CASSRLSTDTQYF

D gene: -
V gene: TRBV19
J gene: TRBJ2-2
clone size: -
CDR3 DNA: TGTGCCAGTACCCCCCAGGGGACACTCTTCGGGGAGCTGTTTTTT
CDR3 protein: CASTPQGTLFGELFF

D gene: TRBD2
V gene: TRBV29-1
J gene: TRBJ2-3
clone size: -
CDR3 DNA: TGCAGCTTGACTAGCGGATCATCAGATACGCAGTATTTT
CDR3 protein: CSLTSGSSDTQYF

D gene: -
V gene: TRBV27
J gene: TRBJ2-3
clone size: -
CDR3 DNA: TGTGCCAGCAGTTTATATCCCACCCGGGGTAGCCCTCTTGATCACACAGATACGCAGTATTTT
CDR3 protein: CASSLYPTRGSPLDHTDTQYF

D gene: TRBD1
V gene: TRBV18
J gene: TRBJ2-7
clone size: few
CDR3 DNA: TGTGCCAGCTCACCAGGAGACAGGGGTTACGAGCAGTACTTC
CDR3 protein: CASSPGDRGYEQYF

D gene: TRBD2
V gene: TRBV9
J gene: TRBJ2-1
clone size: -
CDR3 DNA: TGTGCCAGCAGCAATAATAAGCGGGGGCCGATCGCTGAGCAGTTCTTC
CDR3 protein: CASSNNKRGPIAEQFF

D gene: -
V gene: TRBV19
J gene: TRBJ2-3
clone size: -
CDR3 DNA: TGTGCCAGTAACGAAGACAGGAGCACAGATACGCAGTATTTT
CDR3 protein: CASNEDRSTDTQYF

D gene: -
V gene: TRBV5-8
J gene: TRBJ2-1
clone size: -
CDR3 DNA: TGTGCCAGCAGCTTCGGTGGTGAGCAGTTCTTC
CDR3 protein: CASSFGGEQFF

D gene: -
V gene: TRBV15
J gene: TRBJ2-7
clone size: -
CDR3 DNA: TGTGCCACCAGCAGAGATCTGGACTTAGCCTCTTACGAGCAGTACTTC
CDR3 protein: CATSRDLDLASYEQYF

D gene: -
V gene: TRBV15
J gene: TRBJ2-7
clone size: -
CDR3 DNA: TGTGCCACCCGAGGAGTTAGCGGAAGCTCCTACGAGCAGTACTTC
CDR3 protein: CATRGVSGSSYEQYF

D gene: TRBD1
V gene: TRBV10-1
J gene: TRBJ1-1
clone size: -
CDR3 DNA: TGCGCCAGCAGTGAAGGGACAGGGGTTCATTCCCCTCGGGCCGAAGCTTTCTTT
CDR3 protein: CASSEGTGVHSPRAEAFF

D gene: -
V gene: TRBV7-3
J gene: TRBJ2-3
clone size: few
CDR3 DNA: TGTGCCAGCAGCTTAAAAGTATCGGGAGATACGCAGTATTTT
CDR3 protein: CASSLKVSGDTQYF

D gene: -
V gene: TRBV19
J gene: TRBJ1-3
clone size: -
CDR3 DNA: TGTGCCAGTAGTCTGGGGAGCTCTGGAAACACCATATATTTT
CDR3 protein: CASSLGSSGNTIYF

D gene: -
V gene: TRBV30
J gene: TRBJ2-1
clone size: -
CDR3 DNA: TGTGCCTGGAGTGTACTAGACGTAAATGAGCAGTTCTTC
CDR3 protein: CAWSVLDVNEQFF

D gene: -
V gene: TRBV5-1
J gene: TRBJ2-7
clone size: -
CDR3 DNA: TGCGCCAGCAGCTTGCAGGGGCATGTGTACGAGCAGTACTTC
CDR3 protein: CASSLQGHVYEQYF

D gene: TRBD1
V gene: TRBV2
J gene: TRBJ1-6
clone size: -
CDR3 DNA: TGTGCCAGCAGAACAGGGGGCGTCACATCACCCCTCCACTTT
CDR3 protein: CASRTGGVTSPLHF

D gene: -
V gene: TRBV21-1
J gene: TRBJ2-3
clone size: few
CDR3 DNA: TGTGCCAGCAGCACACTCGTACCGACGCAGTATTTT
CDR3 protein: CASSTLVPTQYF

D gene: -
V gene: TRBV5-8
J gene: TRBJ1-3
clone size: -
CDR3 DNA: TGTGCCAGCAGCGCTACCGGGTTTTTGTCTCCCTCTGGAAACACCATATATTTT
CDR3 protein: CASSATGFLSPSGNTIYF